Below are 14 T cell receptor beta chains sequenced from a single sample in a study of blood T cell repertoires in COVID-19. The table came from immunoSEQ multiplex PCR; TCRdb's copy has only in-frame clones and leaves some out. The repertoire includes about 90,000 clones, 70% to 90% of them detected once, and about 18% sits in the top ten. The sample was peripheral blood. The receptors derive from a human donor in a cohort sampled during active COVID-19.

The chain employs TRBV4-2 and TRBJ1-5; D remains unclear. The CDR3 extends over 16 amino acids. The V gene lost 3 bases and the J gene lost 1 base, with 13 bases spanning the gap. The V gene's germline CDR1 is LGHNA and CDR2 YNFKEQ. CDR3 sequence reads: CASSQQEGPSNQPQHF. The CDR3 nucleotides are TGTGCCAGCAGCCAGCAAGAGGGTCCCAGCAATCAGCCCCAGCATTTT.

This chain connects TRBV5-4 to TRBJ2-1; TRBD2 matches 12 bases. This CDR3 region has 17 residues. V shed 9 bases, J shed 0 bases, and the junction held 10 bases outside the gene matches. Germline-derived CDR1 and CDR2 are SGHNT and YYREEE (reference sequence). CDR3 loop: CATTTSGGRYSYNEQFF. The CDR3 bases are TGTGCCACTACGACTAGCGGGGGCCGCTACTCCTACAATGAGCAGTTCTTC.

This chain uses TRBV7-3 with TRBJ1-5, with TRBD1 identical over 7 bases. CDR3 length: 14 amino acids. The ends lost 5 bases at V and 6 bases at J; junction bases unmatched: 7. From germline, CDR1 is SGHTA and CDR2 FQGTGA. The CDR3 loop is CASSATGAGQPQHF. DNA for the CDR3: TGTGCCAGCAGCGCTACAGGGGCAGGTCAGCCCCAGCATTTT.

This chain uses TRBV3-1 (or the pseudogene TRBV3-2) with TRBJ2-3, with D unresolved. This CDR3 region has 16 residues. Looked up from germline, CDR1 is LGHDT and CDR2 is YNNKEL (reference sequence). Between the trimmed V and J ends, which lost 0 bases and 0 bases, there was a span of 10 bases. The CDR3, as DNA: TGTGCCAGCAGCCAAGATGACGAGGTGAGCACAGATACGCAGTATTTT. Translating it yields CASSQDDEVSTDTQYF.

This chain connects TRBV5-1 to TRBJ2-5; 7 bases are shared with TRBD2. The CDR3 runs to 14 residues. From germline, CDR1 is SGHRS and CDR2 YFSETQ. J lost 4 bases, V lost 0 bases, and 3 bases had no gene match. The CDR3 sequence is CASSLVGGVETQYF. CDR3 nucleotides: TGCGCCAGCAGCTTGGTTGGGGGGGTAGAGACCCAGTACTTC.

The chain recombines TRBV7-3 with TRBJ2-3; 7 bases agree with TRBD1. V shed 5 bases and J 8 bases; nucleotides not matched to a gene: 10. This CDR3 comprises 14 residues. In germline, CDR1 is SGHTA, CDR2 FQGTGA. CDR3 amino acids: CASSPRQGLPTQYF. The CDR3 DNA sequence: TGTGCCAGCAGCCCGCGACAGGGTTTACCTACGCAGTATTTT.

The chain joins TRBV7-2 to TRBJ2-5, with D tentatively TRBD2 (6 bases). Trimming removed 7 bases at V and 2 bases at J, with 11 bases between. Per the germline V gene, CDR1 is SGHTA and CDR2 is FQGNSA. This CDR3 is 13 amino acids long. DNA of the CDR3: TGTGCCAGCACCCGGGGACTGCAAGAGACCCAGTACTTC. Amino acid sequence: CASTRGLQETQYF.

The CDR3 DNA reads as TGTGCTAGTGGTTTCTATACAGGGGGAACTGGAAACACCATATATTTT. Amino acids: CASGFYTGGTGNTIYF. The chain links TRBV12-5 to TRBJ1-3; 8 nucleotides align to TRBD1. CDR3 length: 16 residues. Germline assignment: CDR1 LGHNT and CDR2 FRNRAP. J gave up 2 bases and V 3 bases, and 6 bases lay outside the gene matches.

Only a few counts were recorded for this clone. The rearrangement joins TRBV3-1 (or the pseudogene TRBV3-2) to TRBJ1-1; D is undetermined. This CDR3 region has 14 residues. Looked up from germline, CDR1 is LGHDT and CDR2 is YNNKEL (reference sequence). Trimming left V 1 base short and J 1 base short, with 7 bases between. CDR3 residues: CASSQVSGNTEAFF. The DNA of the CDR3 is TGTGCCAGCAGCCAAGTTTCGGGGAACACTGAAGCTTTCTTT.

This sequence joins TRBV11-3 and TRBJ2-1, with D perhaps TRBD2 (5 bases). This CDR3 contains 14 residues. Trimming took 1 base from V and 3 from J, leaving 7 bases between them. CDR1 and CDR2 from the germline V gene are SGHNT and YENEEA. Here the CDR3 reads CASSLGGLYNEQFF. In nucleotides, the CDR3 is TGTGCCAGCAGCTTAGGCGGGCTCTACAATGAGCAGTTCTTC.

The V gene is TRBV7-2, the J gene TRBJ2-2, with 11 bases that match TRBD2. Germline V lookup: CDR1 SGHTA, CDR2 FQGNSA. V gave up 9 bases and J gave up 3 bases; unmatched junction bases: 9. The CDR3 extends over 16 amino acids. The CDR3 sequence: CASDLSGGDYTGELFF. The DNA for the CDR3 is TGTGCCAGTGACCTTAGCGGGGGGGATTACACCGGGGAGCTGTTTTTT.

This chain uses TRBV7-2 with TRBJ1-3; TRBD1 agrees at 10 bases. CDR3 length: 17 residues. From germline, CDR1 is SGHTA and CDR2 FQGNSA. With 4 bases clipped from V and 3 bases from J, the junction kept 9 bases outside the gene matches. The CDR3 nucleotides read TGTGCCAGCAGCTCCTTATGGGGACAGGGGTTTGGAAACACCATATATTTT. This encodes CASSSLWGQGFGNTIYF.

The chain joins TRBV6-2 or TRBV6-3 to TRBJ2-1, with D perhaps matching TRBD1 (7 bases). The germline gives CDR1 MNHEY, CDR2 SVGEGT. Trimming took 1 base from V and 6 from J, leaving 16 bases between them. The CDR3 loop spans 16 amino acids. The CDR3 DNA is TGTGCCAGCAGTTACTGGCCAGGGGGGTTGGGCAATGAGCAGTTCTTC. Its translation is CASSYWPGGLGNEQFF.

The chain employs TRBV13 and TRBJ2-3, with D tentatively TRBD2 (5 bases). V shed 0 bases and J shed 0 bases, with 10 bases lying between them. Per germline, CDR1 PRHDT and CDR2 FYEKMQ (reference sequence). The CDR3 length is 16 residues. The CDR3 here is CASSLGEGTSTDTQYF. Here the CDR3 DNA reads TGTGCCAGCAGCTTAGGCGAGGGAACAAGCACAGATACGCAGTATTTT. Combining the CDR3 with reference TRBV13 and TRBJ2-3 gives the whole variable domain AAGVIQSPRHLIKEKRETATLKCYPIPRHDTVYWYQQGPGQDPQFLISFYEKMQSDKGSIPDRFSAQQFSDYHSELNMSSLELGDSALYFCASSLGEGTSTDTQYFGPGTRLTVL.